This T cell receptor beta chain is drawn from a study of cytomegalovirus exposure and HLA in healthy donors. Points from the study as a whole: By HLA locus, TCR association rates varied in a later analysis, with DRB1 showing the most and HLA-C the fewest. Cytomegalovirus status, reportedly, was diagnosed with high specificity and sensitivity by the classifier.

Worth noting for this clone: What it binds is unknown.

Between the trimmed V and J ends, which lost 8 bases and 2 bases, there was a span of 16 bases. The germline gives CDR1 MGHDK, CDR2 SYGVNS. The CDR3 runs 15 residues. Primers: 60 Vbeta forward and 13 Jbeta reverse. Generated by immunoSEQ multiplex PCR, the TCRdb table keeps only in-frame clones and is missing some. This sample has over 150,000 clones, with 60% to 85% found just once. What was sequenced was PBMCs. The TCR comes from a male donor in good health and CMV-seropositive. The rearrangement joins TRBV25-1 to TRBJ2-1, with D perhaps TRBD2 (6 bases). This CDR3 reads CASSQAGQAYNEQFF. DNA of the CDR3: TGTGCCAGCTCTCAAGCGGGCCAAGCCTACAATGAGCAGTTCTTC.